This T cell receptor (beta chain) was recovered during a study of graft-versus-host responses after intestinal transplantation. Across the whole study: Anti-thymocyte globulin induction preceded approximately three years of tacrolimus and steroid maintenance in all recipients.

Germline V gene lookup returns CDR1 SGHRS and CDR2 YFSETQ. The CDR3 is 14 residues long. V lost 7 bases, J lost 5 bases, and 17 bases lay in between. The data were produced by immunoSEQ multiplex PCR, yet TCRdb's version contains in-frame clones alone and is incomplete. The sample has some 77,000 clones; roughly 90% are singletons. The TCR comes from a human patient who received an intestinal transplant, so some T cells may come from the graft donor. The sample was PBMCs, taken 98 days after intestinal transplantation. This chain joins TRBV5-1 and TRBJ2-3; tentatively, D is TRBD2 (6 bases). The CDR3 reads CASSEVAEGDTQYF. As DNA, the CDR3 is TGCGCCAGCTCTGAGGTAGCGGAAGGAGATACGCAGTATTTT. Filled out from reference TRBV5-1 and TRBJ2-3, the complete variable domain reads KAGVTQTPRYLIKTRGQQVTLSCSPISGHRSVSWYQQTPGQGLQFLFEYFSETQRNKGNFPGRFSGRQFSNSRSEMNVSTLELGDSALYLCASSEVAEGDTQYFGPGTRLTVL.